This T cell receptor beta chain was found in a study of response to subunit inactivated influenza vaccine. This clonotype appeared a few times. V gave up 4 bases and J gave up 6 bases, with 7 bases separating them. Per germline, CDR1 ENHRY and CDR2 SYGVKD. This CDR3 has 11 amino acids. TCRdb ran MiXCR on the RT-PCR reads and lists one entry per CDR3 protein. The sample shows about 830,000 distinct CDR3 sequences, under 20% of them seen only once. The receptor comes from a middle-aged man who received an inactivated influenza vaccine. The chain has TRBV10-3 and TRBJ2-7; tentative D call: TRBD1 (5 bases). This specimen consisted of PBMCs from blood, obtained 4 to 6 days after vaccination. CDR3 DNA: TGTGCCATCAGTGTTCAGGGCGAGCAGTACTTC. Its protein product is CAISVQGEQYF.